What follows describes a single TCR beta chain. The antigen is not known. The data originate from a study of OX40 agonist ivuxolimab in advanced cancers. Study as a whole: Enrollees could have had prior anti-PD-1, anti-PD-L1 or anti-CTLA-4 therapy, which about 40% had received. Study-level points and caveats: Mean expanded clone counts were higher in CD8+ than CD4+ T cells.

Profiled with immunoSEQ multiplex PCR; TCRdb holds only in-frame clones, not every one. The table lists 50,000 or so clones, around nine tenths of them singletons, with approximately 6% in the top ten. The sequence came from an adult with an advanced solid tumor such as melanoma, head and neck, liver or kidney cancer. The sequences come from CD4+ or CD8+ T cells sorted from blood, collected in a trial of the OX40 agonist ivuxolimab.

CDR3 in DNA: TGTGCCAGCAGTGGAGCCGGGACGGCCTACTATGGCTACACCTTC. It codes for CASSGAGTAYYGYTF. This chain joins TRBV6-1 and TRBJ1-2; D is perhaps TRBD1 (5 bases). Trimming left V 4 bases short and J 3 bases short, with 15 bases between. CDR3 length equals 15 residues. Germline CDR1 reads MNHNS; CDR2 reads SASEGT.